These T cell receptor beta chains were read from a single sample in a study of T-cell memory formation after mild COVID-19. TCRdb analysed the 5' RACE reads with MiXCR anew, one entry per CDR3 protein. The data contain fewer than 250,000 distinct CDR3 sequences, roughly 27% of them seen just once; the ten biggest clones take up around 10%. Sequencing was carried out using PBMCs or a T cell subset sorted from them (not recorded which). Every receptor here comes from an adult woman who had mild COVID-19 (a few samples of this study predate the infection). Cell type and time point are not known. The CDR3 runs from the conserved cysteine through the conserved F or W. The order of the fields is V gene, J gene, CDR3 protein.

>TRBV3-1|TRBJ2-7
CASSSPSQGSHEQYF
>TRBV19|TRBJ2-5
CASSIRGGISAETQYF
>TRBV7-2|TRBJ2-3
CASGLAGVSTDTQYF
>TRBV19|TRBJ2-7
CASNREAGGPYEQYF
>TRBV19|TRBJ1-2
CASNSVGGQGNYGYTF
>TRBV28|TRBJ2-3
CASSLRDTQYF
>TRBV9|TRBJ1-1
CASSPQTGLDTEAFF
>TRBV11-2|TRBJ2-3
CASSLEPGRYTTDTQYF
>TRBV5-1|TRBJ2-1
CASSLNPTYEQFF
>TRBV9|TRBJ1-1
CASSVSSGVPEAFF
>TRBV11-2|TRBJ2-3
CASSLGPLATSTDTQYF
>TRBV7-9|TRBJ2-1
CASSLGTTNDEQFF
>TRBV6-2/TRBV6-3|TRBJ2-1
CASSYFWTGPQYNEQFF
>TRBV6-6|TRBJ2-1
CASSIYEPPYNEQFF
>TRBV2|TRBJ2-5
CASSVMGVQETQYF
>TRBV30|TRBJ2-7
CAWREGQPYEQYF
>TRBV12-3/TRBV12-4|TRBJ1-6
CASSYRDRYNSPLHF